The rows below give T cell receptor beta chains drawn from one sample of a study of patients and donors after allogeneic stem cell transplantation. TCRdb re-called the RT-PCR reads through MiXCR, storing one row per CDR3 protein. This table has 25,000 to 30,000 distinct CDR3 sequences, roughly 8% appearing once. The material sequenced was blood, either unsorted or a sorted T cell fraction (not recorded which). These receptors all come from a human donor who was either an allogeneic HSCT recipient or a stem cell or donor lymphocyte infusion donor (not recorded which). It is not recorded whose cells these are; they may come from a transplant donor. Both conserved end residues are part of each CDR3. Fields, in order: CDR3 protein, CDR3 DNA, V gene, clone size, D gene, J gene. D genes are given only for firm matches. The size of a clone is reported for some rows only, either as once, few or many, or as a class for expanded clones.

CDR3: CASSFLTGGRDEQYF; DNA: TGTGCCAGCAGCTTTCTAACGGGAGGACGGGACGAGCAGTACTTC; V: TRBV7-9; size: many; D: TRBD2; J: TRBJ2-7
CDR3: CASSQEGNNEQFF; DNA: TGCGCCAGCAGCCAAGAAGGGAACAATGAGCAGTTCTTC; V: TRBV4-1; size: many; D: NA; J: TRBJ2-1
CDR3: CASSQGLGAGELFF; DNA: TGTGCCAGCAGCCAGGGCCTGGGGGCCGGGGAGCTGTTTTTT; V: TRBV11-1; size: NA; D: NA; J: TRBJ2-2
CDR3: CASSPGTGDGYGYTF; DNA: TGTGCCAGTAGTCCCGGGACAGGGGACGGTTATGGCTACACCTTC; V: TRBV19; size: NA; D: TRBD1; J: TRBJ1-2
CDR3: CASSAYGTSRDEQFF; DNA: TGTGCCAGCAGTGCCTACGGGACTAGCCGCGATGAGCAGTTCTTC; V: TRBV6-4; size: many; D: TRBD2; J: TRBJ2-1
CDR3: CASRLDRSSGNTIYF; DNA: TGTGCCAGTAGACTCGACAGGAGCTCTGGAAACACCATATATTTT; V: TRBV19; size: many; D: NA; J: TRBJ1-3
CDR3: CASSSMQGEGQETQYF; DNA: TGCGCCAGCAGCTCCATGCAGGGGGAAGGGCAAGAGACCCAGTACTTC; V: TRBV5-1; size: many; D: TRBD1; J: TRBJ2-5
CDR3: CATSAGRSSYNEQFF; DNA: TGTGCCACCTCAGCGGGCAGGTCCTCCTACAATGAGCAGTTCTTC; V: TRBV18; size: NA; D: NA; J: TRBJ2-1
CDR3: CASSGRQGHSPLHF; DNA: TGTGCCAGCAGTGGGAGACAGGGGCACTCACCCCTCCACTTT; V: TRBV27; size: many; D: TRBD1; J: TRBJ1-6
CDR3: CASSSEEGAYGYTF; DNA: TGCGCCAGCAGCTCGGAAGAGGGGGCGTATGGCTACACCTTC; V: TRBV5-1; size: many; D: TRBD1; J: TRBJ1-2
CDR3: CSAKRDTNQPQHF; DNA: TGCAGTGCTAAGCGGGACACAAATCAGCCCCAGCATTTT; V: TRBV20-1; size: few; D: NA; J: TRBJ1-5
CDR3: CASSWGTRGETQYF; DNA: TGCGCCAGCAGCTGGGGGACTCGAGGAGAGACCCAGTACTTC; V: TRBV5-1; size: few; D: NA; J: TRBJ2-5
CDR3: CASSLATGYQETQYF; DNA: TGTGCCAGCAGCTTAGCCACAGGGTACCAAGAGACCCAGTACTTC; V: TRBV7-9; size: NA; D: NA; J: TRBJ2-5
CDR3: CSGNLAGMANEQFF; DNA: TGCAGTGGAAATCTAGCGGGAATGGCCAATGAGCAGTTCTTC; V: TRBV20-1; size: NA; D: TRBD2; J: TRBJ2-1
CDR3: CASSFLKGLTDTQYF; DNA: TGTGCCAGCAGCTTTCTCAAAGGGCTCACAGATACGCAGTATTTT; V: TRBV5-6; size: medium-sized; D: NA; J: TRBJ2-3
CDR3: CASSRTTGARGEQYF; DNA: TGTGCCAGCAGCCGTACGACAGGGGCCCGGGGCGAGCAGTACTTC; V: TRBV7-9; size: few; D: TRBD1; J: TRBJ2-7
CDR3: CASSGDHPGRTIYF; DNA: TGTGCCAGCAGCGGTGACCACCCGGGACGAACCATATATTTT; V: TRBV9; size: many; D: NA; J: TRBJ1-3
CDR3: CARTLYNTGELFF; DNA: TGTGCCAGGACCCTTTATAACACCGGGGAGCTGTTTTTT; V: TRBV5-8; size: many; D: NA; J: TRBJ2-2
CDR3: CSATEGSEKLFF; DNA: TGCAGTGCGACCGAGGGTAGTGAAAAACTGTTTTTT; V: TRBV20-1; size: many; D: NA; J: TRBJ1-4
CDR3: CASSPRAVNTEAFF; DNA: TGTGCCAGCAGCCCCCGGGCGGTTAACACTGAAGCTTTCTTT; V: TRBV7-6; size: many; D: NA; J: TRBJ1-1
CDR3: CASSLLYGYTF; DNA: TGTGCCAGCAGCCTGCTCTATGGCTACACCTTC; V: TRBV28; size: NA; D: NA; J: TRBJ1-2
CDR3: CSVDNSYNEQFF; DNA: TGCAGCGTTGACAACTCCTACAATGAGCAGTTCTTC; V: TRBV29-1; size: many; D: NA; J: TRBJ2-1
CDR3: CATSRGSEIYGYTF; DNA: TGTGCCACCAGCAGAGGATCGGAAATCTATGGCTACACCTTC; V: TRBV15; size: few; D: NA; J: TRBJ1-2
CDR3: CASRTGDTEAFF; DNA: TGTGCCAGCAGGACAGGGGACACTGAAGCTTTCTTT; V: TRBV2; size: few; D: TRBD1; J: TRBJ1-1
CDR3: CASSLDSWGYTF; DNA: TGCGCCAGCAGCTTGGACAGTTGGGGCTACACCTTC; V: TRBV5-1; size: few; D: NA; J: TRBJ1-2
CDR3: CASSLRLDRFTEAFF; DNA: TGTGCCAGCAGCCTTAGACTTGACAGGTTCACTGAAGCTTTCTTT; V: TRBV6-1; size: few; D: NA; J: TRBJ1-1
CDR3: CASSTSDTEAFF; DNA: TGTGCCAGCAGCACATCGGACACTGAAGCTTTCTTT; V: TRBV9; size: NA; D: NA; J: TRBJ1-1
CDR3: CATSDPVTTGFGESGYTF; DNA: TGTGCCACCAGTGACCCAGTTACTACAGGGTTCGGAGAGTCTGGCTACACCTTC; V: TRBV24-1; size: few; D: NA; J: TRBJ1-2
CDR3: CASSRATSGRMGVDQFF; DNA: TGTGCCAGCAGCCGAGCGACTAGCGGGAGGATGGGGGTTGACCAGTTCTTC; V: TRBV14; size: many; D: TRBD2; J: TRBJ2-1
CDR3: CASSGYRGMVDGYTF; DNA: TGTGCCAGCAGTGGCTACAGGGGTATGGTAGATGGCTACACCTTC; V: TRBV12-3/TRBV12-4; size: many; D: TRBD1; J: TRBJ1-2
CDR3: CASSLAGLLETQYF; DNA: TGTGCCAGCAGCTTAGCGGGATTGTTGGAGACCCAGTACTTC; V: TRBV7-2; size: many; D: NA; J: TRBJ2-5
CDR3: CAAGTGGVEQYF; DNA: TGTGCCGCCGGGACAGGGGGCGTCGAGCAGTACTTC; V: TRBV19; size: many; D: TRBD1; J: TRBJ2-7
CDR3: CASSWNEGPSTNEKLFF; DNA: TGTGCCAGCAGTTGGAACGAGGGCCCCTCGACTAATGAAAAACTGTTTTTT; V: TRBV12-3/TRBV12-4; size: many; D: NA; J: TRBJ1-4
CDR3: CASRDRGYEQYF; DNA: TGTGCCAGCAGGGACAGGGGCTACGAGCAGTACTTC; V: TRBV2; size: many; D: TRBD1; J: TRBJ2-7
CDR3: CASSLGTSRSTQYF; DNA: TGCGCCAGCAGCTTGGGGACTAGCCGAAGTACGCAGTATTTT; V: TRBV5-1; size: few; D: TRBD2; J: TRBJ2-3